Described below is a single TCR beta chain sequence and its context. These data originate in a study of blood T cell repertoires in COVID-19. Study as a whole: Acute and convalescent COVID-19 specimens originated in the United States, Italy and Spain.

The germline V gene encodes CDR1 GTSNPN and CDR2 SVGIG (reference sequence). V was cut by 0 bases and J by 0 bases, with 14 bases left in between. The CDR3 extends over 17 amino acids. Using immunoSEQ multiplex PCR, the repertoire was profiled, and TCRdb retains in-frame clones only, with some absent. The sample includes tens of thousands of clones, approximately 88% seen only once; the top ten take 27%. This receptor was obtained from a human donor in a cohort sampled during active COVID-19. Sequenced input: peripheral blood. V and J are TRBV30 and TRBJ2-2, with a tentative D call TRBD1 (6 bases). DNA for the CDR3: TGTGCCTGGAGTGTAGGACAGACGTCAACGAACACCGGGGAGCTGTTTTTT. This codes for CAWSVGQTSTNTGELFF.